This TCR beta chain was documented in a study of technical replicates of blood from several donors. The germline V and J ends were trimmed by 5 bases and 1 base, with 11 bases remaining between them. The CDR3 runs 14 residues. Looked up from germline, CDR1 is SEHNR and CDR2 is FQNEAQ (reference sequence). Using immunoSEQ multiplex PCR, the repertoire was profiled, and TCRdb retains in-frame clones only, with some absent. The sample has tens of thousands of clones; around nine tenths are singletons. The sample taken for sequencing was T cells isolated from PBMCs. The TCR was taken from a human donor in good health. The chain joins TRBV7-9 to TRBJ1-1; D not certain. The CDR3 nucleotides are TGTGCCAGCAGCGGACCTACTAGGAACACTGAAGCTTTCTTT. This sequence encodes CASSGPTRNTEAFF.